This T cell receptor beta chain comes out of a study of shared clonotypes between healthy human individuals. The length of the CDR3 is 16 residues. The germline gives CDR1 SGHAT, CDR2 FQNNGV. Trimming cost V 5 bases and J 0 bases, with 14 bases left between them. Profiling relied on immunoSEQ multiplex PCR, and the TCRdb table lists in-frame clones only, not all of them. This sample yields about 2.5 million clones, of which less than 95% are seen a single time; 0.3% to 0.4% belongs to the top ten. This TCR derives from a man aged 18-30 years in good health. Some clones in this sample may be carry-over from other donors' samples. Sequenced material: naive CD4+ T cells from PBMCs. Subset meaning: CD45RA+ positively selected. The chain joins TRBV11-2 to TRBJ2-4; tentatively, D is TRBD2 (5 bases). Here the CDR3 DNA reads TGTGCCAGCAGCCCACTTAGAGGGTTAGCCAAAAACATTCAGTACTTC. Protein product: CASSPLRGLAKNIQYF.